This TCR beta chain was identified in a study of CD8 T cells in ankylosing spondylitis listed by TCRdb under 2017. For context, the study as a whole: The study set out to find disease-linked TCR variants by profiling T cell receptor beta repertoires in ankylosing spondylitis patients and healthy donors. In total, the full study cohort was made up of 85 to 140 healthy donors and 25 to 30 ankylosing spondylitis patients. Peripheral blood samples were taken, and synovial fluid was additionally collected from ankylosing spondylitis patients. The paper's findings and limits, for the study overall: The disease-linked clones were reported as significantly enriched in matched synovial fluid samples from ankylosing spondylitis patients. The disease-linked clones had a CD8+ phenotype and were found at relatively low frequencies in peripheral blood. Some motif variants had previously been reported in the synovial fluid and blood of reactive arthritis patients, which suggests shared mechanisms of disease initiation. Blood from ankylosing spondylitis patients appeared to be characterized by a TCR beta motif composed of about eight highly homologous amino acid variants.

There are a few counts of this clonotype. Its antigen specificity is not known. No base qualities exist here, and no much larger clone lies one base off it. TCRdb shows the sequencer as Illumina HiSeq 2500. TCR beta libraries were prepared by quantitative 5'-RACE with molecular barcodes. For the original study's pipeline: A new computational method, built on a probabilistic model of VDJ rearrangement, was used to identify disease-linked TCR variants. Through fastp at Q25 and MiXCR, TCRdb rebuilt clones from the public reads, retaining in-frame beta chains. All rows with the same CDR3 protein become a single entry with the most common DNA and genes. The V and J calls were not made by the authors but by TCRdb's processing. The sample data list roughly 120,000 distinct CDR3 sequences, and around 13% of these were observed just once. The top ten clonotypes cover 2.5% to 3.5% of the sample. V sheds 2 bases and J sheds 0 bases, leaving 17 bases between their ends. The CDR3 runs 18 amino acids, cysteine and phenylalanine included. Kept here is only the CDR3 DNA, which spans 54 bases and is read in frame from base 1.

Sample: blood, either unsorted or a sorted T cell fraction (not recorded which). The chain links TRBV12-3 or TRBV12-4 with TRBJ1-5, and TRBD1 may be the D gene, going by 5 matching bases. The clonotype originates from a female donor with ankylosing spondylitis or in good health (not recorded which). The nucleotide sequence reads TGTGCCAGCAGTTTACTAACTGGGACGGTCTATAGCAATCAGCCCCAGCATTTT. It specifies CASSLLTGTVYSNQPQHF.